This entry lists 2 T cell receptor beta chains sequenced from one sample in a study of T cell responses to AZD1222 COVID-19 vaccine. Profiling relied on immunoSEQ multiplex PCR, and the TCRdb table lists in-frame clones only, not all of them. The data contain about 100,000 clones, about 88% of them seen just once; the ten biggest clones take up less than 3.5%. Specimen: peripheral blood, collected on day 0 of AZD1222 vaccination. These receptors came from an adult in good health.

This clone was counted a few times. The rearrangement links TRBV19 to TRBJ2-7, with D possibly being TRBD1 (7 bases). Germline CDR1 and CDR2: LNHDA and SQIVND (reference sequence). The CDR3 is made up of 16 amino acids. CDR3 loop: CATRSGGDRGYYEQYF. Here the CDR3 DNA reads TGTGCTACACGATCGGGCGGGGACAGAGGGTACTACGAGCAGTACTTC.

The chain is built from TRBV27 and TRBJ2-7; 10 bases agree with TRBD2. The CDR3 sequence is 16 residues long. Germline trimming cut 6 bases from V and 0 bases from J; bases unmatched to any gene: 8. Germline loops: CDR1 MNHEY, CDR2 SMNVEV (reference sequence). CDR3: CASRPLLAGASYEQYF. CDR3 nucleotide sequence: TGTGCCAGCAGACCCCTTCTAGCGGGGGCCTCCTACGAGCAGTACTTC.